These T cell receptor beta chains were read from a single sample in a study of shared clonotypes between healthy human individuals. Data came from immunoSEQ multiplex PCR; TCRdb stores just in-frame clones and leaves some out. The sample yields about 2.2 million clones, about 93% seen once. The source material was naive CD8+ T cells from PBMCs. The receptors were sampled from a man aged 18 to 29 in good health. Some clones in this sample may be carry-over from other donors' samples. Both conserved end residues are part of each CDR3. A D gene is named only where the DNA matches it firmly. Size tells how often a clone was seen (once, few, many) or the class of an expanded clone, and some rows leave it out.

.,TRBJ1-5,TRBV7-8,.,TGTGCCAGCGGGTTCAGGGATCAGCCCCAGCATTTT,CASGFRDQPQHF
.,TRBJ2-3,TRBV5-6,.,TGTGCCAGCAGCCCAGGGGTTAGCACAGATACGCAGTATTTT,CASSPGVSTDTQYF
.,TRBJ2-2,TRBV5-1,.,TGCGCCAGCACCCCCTCCGGTTACGGGGAGCTGTTTTTT,CASTPSGYGELFF
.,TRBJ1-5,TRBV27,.,TGTGCCAGCAGTCCGGGCCCCCATCAGCCCCAGCATTTT,CASSPGPHQPQHF
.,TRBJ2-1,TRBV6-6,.,TGTGCCAGCAGCCTCGGGTCAGTTCCCTACAATGAGCAGTTCTTC,CASSLGSVPYNEQFF
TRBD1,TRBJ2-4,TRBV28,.,TGTGCCTCCCACAGGGACAGCAAAAACATTCAGTACTTC,CASHRDSKNIQYF
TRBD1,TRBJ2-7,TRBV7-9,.,TGTGCCAGCAGCCCGGGACAGGGTGTCGACGAGCAGTACTTC,CASSPGQGVDEQYF
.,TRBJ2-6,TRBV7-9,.,TGTGCCAGCATCCTCCTCGGGGCCAACGTCCTGACTTTC,CASILLGANVLTF
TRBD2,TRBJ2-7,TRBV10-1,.,TGCGCCAGCAGCGCTCCGGGACTAGAGGCTTTTAACGAGCAGTACTTC,CASSAPGLEAFNEQYF
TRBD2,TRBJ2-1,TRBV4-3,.,TGCGCCAGCAGCCAAGGGGCGGGAGGGTGGAATGAGCAGTTCTTC,CASSQGAGGWNEQFF
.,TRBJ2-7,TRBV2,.,TGTGCCAGCAGTGTTGGACCAATTGACTACGAGCAGTACTTC,CASSVGPIDYEQYF
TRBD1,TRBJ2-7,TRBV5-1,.,TGCGCCAGCAGCGAAGGCCGGGACAGCTCCTACGAGCAGTACTTC,CASSEGRDSSYEQYF
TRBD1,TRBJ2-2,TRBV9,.,TGTGCCAGCAGCGTAGCGATCGGACAGGGCAACACCGGGGAGCTGTTTTTT,CASSVAIGQGNTGELFF
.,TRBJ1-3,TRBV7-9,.,TGTGCCAGCAGCTTAGCGGCCGGCTCTGGAAACACCATATATTTT,CASSLAAGSGNTIYF
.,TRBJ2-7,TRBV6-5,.,TGTGCCAGCAGTGACTCATCTAGGCCCTACGAGCAGTACTTC,CASSDSSRPYEQYF
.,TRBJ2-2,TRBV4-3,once,TGCGCCAGCAGCCAAGTATGGCAGAACACCGGGGAGCTGTTTTTT,CASSQVWQNTGELFF
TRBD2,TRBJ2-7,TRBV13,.,TGTGCCAGCAGCTTCGGGACTAGCGGGAGAGGGGAGCAGTACTTC,CASSFGTSGRGEQYF
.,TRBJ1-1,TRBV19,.,TGTGCCAGTAGTTACCGGGACCGCTACACTGAAGCTTTCTTT,CASSYRDRYTEAFF
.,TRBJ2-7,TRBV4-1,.,TGCGCCAGCAGCCATCGGTCGGGGGGCGAATACGAGCAGTACTTC,CASSHRSGGEYEQYF
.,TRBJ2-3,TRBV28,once,TGTGCCAGCAGTTTGATCGGCGGGGCTAGCCCAGATACGCAGTATTTT,CASSLIGGASPDTQYF
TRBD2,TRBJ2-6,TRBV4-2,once,TGTGCCAGCAGTCTAGCGGGAGGGTTTAAAGCTGGGGCCAACGTCCTGACTTTC,CASSLAGGFKAGANVLTF
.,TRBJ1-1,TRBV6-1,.,TGTGCCAGCAGTGAAATGAGGCTGGCGGGAAAGAACACTGAAGCTTTCTTT,CASSEMRLAGKNTEAFF
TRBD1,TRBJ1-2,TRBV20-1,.,TGCAGTGCGATTACAGGGGTTGGCTACACCTTC,CSAITGVGYTF
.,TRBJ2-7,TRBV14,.,TGTGCCAGCAAACAACGTTCTGGAGGTTACGAGCAGTACTTC,CASKQRSGGYEQYF
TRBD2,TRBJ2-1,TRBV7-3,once,TGTGCCAGCAGCATCGGACTAGCGGGAGCTGGCGAGCAGTTCTTC,CASSIGLAGAGEQFF
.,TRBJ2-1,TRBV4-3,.,TGCGCCAGCAGGCTGGTAGTGGGCTCCTACAATGAGCAGTTCTTC,CASRLVVGSYNEQFF
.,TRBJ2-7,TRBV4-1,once,TGCGCCAGCAGCCAAACGGCTGCCTCCTACGAGCAGTACTTC,CASSQTAASYEQYF
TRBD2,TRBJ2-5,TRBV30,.,TGTGCCTGGAGCGGACTAGCGGGAGGGCCGTCGGAGACCCAGTACTTC,CAWSGLAGGPSETQYF
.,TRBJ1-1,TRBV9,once,TGTGCCAGCAGCCCCGGACAGAGCATGAACACTGAAGCTTTCTTT,CASSPGQSMNTEAFF